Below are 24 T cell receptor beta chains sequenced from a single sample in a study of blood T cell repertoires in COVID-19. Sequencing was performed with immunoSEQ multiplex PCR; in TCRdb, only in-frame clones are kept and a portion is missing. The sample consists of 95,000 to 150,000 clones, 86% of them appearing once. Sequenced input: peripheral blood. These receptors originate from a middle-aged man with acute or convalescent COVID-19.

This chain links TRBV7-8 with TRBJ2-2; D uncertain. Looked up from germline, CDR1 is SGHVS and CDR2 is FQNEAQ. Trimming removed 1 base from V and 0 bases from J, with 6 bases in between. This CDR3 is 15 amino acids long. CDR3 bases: TGTGCCAGCAGCTTAGTGTCGGCGAACACCGGGGAGCTGTTTTTT. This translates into CASSLVSANTGELFF.

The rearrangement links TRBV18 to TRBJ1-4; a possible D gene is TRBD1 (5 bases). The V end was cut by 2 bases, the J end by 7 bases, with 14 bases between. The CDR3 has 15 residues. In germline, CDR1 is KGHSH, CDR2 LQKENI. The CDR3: CASSPKSQGGEKLFF. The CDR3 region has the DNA TGTGCCAGCTCACCAAAATCGCAGGGTGGTGAAAAACTGTTTTTT.

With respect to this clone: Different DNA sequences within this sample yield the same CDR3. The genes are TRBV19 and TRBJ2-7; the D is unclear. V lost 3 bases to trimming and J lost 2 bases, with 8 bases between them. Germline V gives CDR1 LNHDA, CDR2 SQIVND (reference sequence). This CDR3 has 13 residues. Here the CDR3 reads CASSIGRTYEQYF. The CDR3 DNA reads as TGTGCCAGTAGTATTGGCAGAACCTACGAGCAGTACTTC.

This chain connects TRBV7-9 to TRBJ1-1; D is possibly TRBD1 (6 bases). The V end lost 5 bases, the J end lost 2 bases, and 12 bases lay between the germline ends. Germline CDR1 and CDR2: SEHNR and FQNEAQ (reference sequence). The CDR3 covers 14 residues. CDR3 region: CASSLGGANTEAFF. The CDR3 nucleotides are TGTGCCAGCAGCCTTGGGGGCGCCAACACTGAAGCTTTCTTT.

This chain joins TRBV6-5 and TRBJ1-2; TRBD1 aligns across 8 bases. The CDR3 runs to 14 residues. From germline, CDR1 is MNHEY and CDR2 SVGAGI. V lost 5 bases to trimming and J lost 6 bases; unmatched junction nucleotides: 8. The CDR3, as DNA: TGTGCCAGCAGTAGACAGGACAGGGTTCATGGCTACACCTTC. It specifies CASSRQDRVHGYTF.

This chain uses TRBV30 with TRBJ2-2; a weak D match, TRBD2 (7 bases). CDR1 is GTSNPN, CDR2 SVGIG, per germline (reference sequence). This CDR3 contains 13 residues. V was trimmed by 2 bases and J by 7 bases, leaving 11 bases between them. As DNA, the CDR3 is TGTGCCTGGAGTATCGGGGGGCTCGGGGAGCTGTTTTTT. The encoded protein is CAWSIGGLGELFF. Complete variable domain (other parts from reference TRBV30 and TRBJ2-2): SQTIHQWPATLVQPVGSPLSLECTVEGTSNPNLYWYRQAAGRGLQLLFYSVGIGQISSEVPQNLSASRPQDRQFILSSKKLLLSDSGFYLCAWSIGGLGELFFGEGSRLTVL.

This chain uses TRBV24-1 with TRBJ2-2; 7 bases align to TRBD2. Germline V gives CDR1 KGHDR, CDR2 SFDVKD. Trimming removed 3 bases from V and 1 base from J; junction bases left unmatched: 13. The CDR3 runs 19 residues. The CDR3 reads CATSDPLRAGEMNTGELFF. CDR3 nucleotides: TGTGCCACCAGTGATCCCCTAAGGGCGGGAGAGATGAACACCGGGGAGCTGTTTTTT.

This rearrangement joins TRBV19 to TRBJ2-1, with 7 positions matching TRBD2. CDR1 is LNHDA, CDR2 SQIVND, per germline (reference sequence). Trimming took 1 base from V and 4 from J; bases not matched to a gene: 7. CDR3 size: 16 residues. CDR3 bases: TGTGCCAGTAGTATAGGGTCAGCGGGGCTATACAATGAGCAGTTCTTC. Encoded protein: CASSIGSAGLYNEQFF.

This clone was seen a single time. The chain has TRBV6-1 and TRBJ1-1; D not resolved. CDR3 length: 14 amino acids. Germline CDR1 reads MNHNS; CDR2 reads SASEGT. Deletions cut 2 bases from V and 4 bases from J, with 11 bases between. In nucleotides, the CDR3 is TGTGCCAGCAGTGAATCCGGTGTATCCACTGAAGCTTTCTTT. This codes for CASSESGVSTEAFF.

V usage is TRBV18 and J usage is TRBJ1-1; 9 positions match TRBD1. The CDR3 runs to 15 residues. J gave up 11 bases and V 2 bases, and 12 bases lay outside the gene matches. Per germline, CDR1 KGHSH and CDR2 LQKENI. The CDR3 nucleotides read TGTGCCAGCTCACCATTCAACACAGGGGGCACTTGGGCTTTCTTT. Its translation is CASSPFNTGGTWAFF.

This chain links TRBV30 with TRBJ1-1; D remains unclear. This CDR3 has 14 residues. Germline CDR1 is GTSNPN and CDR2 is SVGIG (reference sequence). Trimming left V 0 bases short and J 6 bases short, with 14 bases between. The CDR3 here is CAWSVRGLKPEAFF. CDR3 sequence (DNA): TGTGCCTGGAGTGTGCGAGGGCTCAAACCTGAAGCTTTCTTT.

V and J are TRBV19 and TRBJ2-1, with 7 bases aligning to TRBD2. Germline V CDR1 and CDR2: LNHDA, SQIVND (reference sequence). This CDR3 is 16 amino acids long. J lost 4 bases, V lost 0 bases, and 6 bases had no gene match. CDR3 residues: CASSIEVAGLYNEQFF. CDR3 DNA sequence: TGTGCCAGTAGTATAGAGGTAGCGGGTCTGTACAATGAGCAGTTCTTC.

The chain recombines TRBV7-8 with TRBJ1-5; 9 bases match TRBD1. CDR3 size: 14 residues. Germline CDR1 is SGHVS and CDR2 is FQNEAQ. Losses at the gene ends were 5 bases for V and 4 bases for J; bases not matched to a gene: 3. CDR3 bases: TGTGCCAGCAGCACAGACAGGGGGAATCAGCCCCAGCATTTT. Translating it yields CASSTDRGNQPQHF.

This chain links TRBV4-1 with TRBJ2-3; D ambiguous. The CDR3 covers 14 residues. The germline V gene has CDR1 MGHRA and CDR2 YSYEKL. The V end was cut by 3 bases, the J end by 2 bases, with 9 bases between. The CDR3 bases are TGCGCCAGCAGCCACCCGAGGTCCACAGATACGCAGTATTTT. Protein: CASSHPRSTDTQYF.

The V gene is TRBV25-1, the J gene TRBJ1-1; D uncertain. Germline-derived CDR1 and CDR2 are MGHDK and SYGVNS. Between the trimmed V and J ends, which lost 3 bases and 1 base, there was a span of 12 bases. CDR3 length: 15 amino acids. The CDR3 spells CASSEREHANTEAFF. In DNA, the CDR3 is TGTGCCAGCAGTGAGCGGGAACATGCGAACACTGAAGCTTTCTTT.

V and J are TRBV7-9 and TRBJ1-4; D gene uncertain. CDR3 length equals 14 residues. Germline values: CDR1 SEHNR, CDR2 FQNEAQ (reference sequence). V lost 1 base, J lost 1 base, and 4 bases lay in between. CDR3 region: CASSLGRTNEKLFF. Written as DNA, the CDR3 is TGTGCCAGCAGCTTAGGTAGAACTAATGAAAAACTGTTTTTT.

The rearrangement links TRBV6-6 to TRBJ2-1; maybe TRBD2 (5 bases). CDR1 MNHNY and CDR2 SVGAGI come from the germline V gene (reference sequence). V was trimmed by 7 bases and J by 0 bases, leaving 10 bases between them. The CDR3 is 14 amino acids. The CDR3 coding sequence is TGTGCCAGCATCGACTACAGCTCCTACAATGAGCAGTTCTTC. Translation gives CASIDYSSYNEQFF.

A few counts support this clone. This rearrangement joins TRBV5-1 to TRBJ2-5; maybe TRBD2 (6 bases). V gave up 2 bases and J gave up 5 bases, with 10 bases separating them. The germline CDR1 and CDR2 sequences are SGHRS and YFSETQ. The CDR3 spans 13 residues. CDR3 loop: CASSFGGGETQYF. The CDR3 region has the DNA TGCGCCAGCAGCTTCGGAGGAGGGGAGACCCAGTACTTC.

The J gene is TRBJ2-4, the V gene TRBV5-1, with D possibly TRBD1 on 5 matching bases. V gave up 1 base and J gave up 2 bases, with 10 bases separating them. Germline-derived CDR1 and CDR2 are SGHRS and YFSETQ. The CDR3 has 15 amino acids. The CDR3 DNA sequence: TGCGCCAGCAGCTTGAGCCAGGGAACCAAAAACATTCAGTACTTC. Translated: CASSLSQGTKNIQYF.

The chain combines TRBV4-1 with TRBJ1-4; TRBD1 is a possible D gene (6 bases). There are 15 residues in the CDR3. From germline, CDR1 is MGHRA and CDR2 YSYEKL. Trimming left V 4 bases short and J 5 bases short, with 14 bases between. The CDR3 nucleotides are TGCGCCAGCAGCCCCGTGGGGACAAACAATGAAAAACTGTTTTTT. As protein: CASSPVGTNNEKLFF.

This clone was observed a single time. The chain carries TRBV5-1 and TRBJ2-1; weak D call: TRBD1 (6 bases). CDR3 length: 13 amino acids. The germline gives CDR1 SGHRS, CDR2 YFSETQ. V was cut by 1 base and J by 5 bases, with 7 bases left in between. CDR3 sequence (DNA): TGCGCCAGCAGCTTGTGGACAGACAATGAGCAGTTCTTC. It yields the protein CASSLWTDNEQFF.

In DNA form, the CDR3 reads TGCGCCAGCAGCCAAGCTACCGGGTTCGAAGCTTTCTTT. It yields the protein CASSQATGFEAFF. The chain has TRBV4-3 and TRBJ1-1; unclear D gene. CDR3 length: 13 residues. V lost 1 base and J lost 8, with 11 bases in between. Germline lookup yields CDR1 LGHNA and CDR2 YSLEER.

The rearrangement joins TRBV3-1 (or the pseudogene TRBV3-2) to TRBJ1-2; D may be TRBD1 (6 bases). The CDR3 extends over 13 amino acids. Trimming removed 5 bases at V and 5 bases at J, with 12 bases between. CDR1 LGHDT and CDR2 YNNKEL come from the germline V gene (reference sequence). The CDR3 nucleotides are TGTGCCAGCAGCGACGGGACACATTATGGCTACACCTTC. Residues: CASSDGTHYGYTF.

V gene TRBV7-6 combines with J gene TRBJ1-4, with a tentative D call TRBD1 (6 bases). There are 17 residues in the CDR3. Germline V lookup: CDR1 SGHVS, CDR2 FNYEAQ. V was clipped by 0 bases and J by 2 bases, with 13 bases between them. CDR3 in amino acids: CASSLAGNRVTNEKLFF. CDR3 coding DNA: TGTGCCAGCAGCTTAGCGGGTAACAGGGTTACTAATGAAAAACTGTTTTTT.